This entry lists 13 T cell receptor beta chains sequenced from one sample in a study of OX40 agonist ivuxolimab in advanced cancers. Only in-frame clones appear in the TCRdb table, and some are missing; sequencing was by immunoSEQ multiplex PCR. Of about 26,000 clones in the sample, about 88% are singletons; the top ten hold about 21%. The material was CD4+ or CD8+ T cells sorted from blood, obtained in a trial of the OX40 agonist ivuxolimab. Every receptor here comes from an adult with an advanced solid tumor such as melanoma, head and neck, liver or kidney cancer.

This chain links TRBV11-2 with TRBJ2-7, with D possibly being TRBD1 or TRBD2 (5 bases each). The germline V gene has CDR1 SGHAT and CDR2 FQNNGV. The germline V and J ends were trimmed by 6 bases and 1 base, with 13 bases remaining between them. CDR3 length: 14 amino acids. CDR3 protein: CASRAGAVSYEQYF. CDR3 nucleotides: TGTGCCAGCAGGGCCGGGGCAGTGTCCTACGAGCAGTACTTC.

The chain uses TRBV19 and TRBJ2-1; tentatively, D is TRBD2 (5 bases). The CDR3 consists of 12 residues. V was shortened by 8 bases and J by 6 bases, with 11 bases between the two germline ends. Germline V lookup: CDR1 LNHDA, CDR2 SQIVND (reference sequence). CDR3 amino acids: CASHSGSNEQFF. The CDR3 nucleotides read TGTGCCAGTCATAGTGGGAGCAATGAGCAGTTCTTC.

V usage is TRBV5-6 and J usage is TRBJ2-1, with 8 bases that match TRBD1. Germline lookup yields CDR1 SGHDT and CDR2 YYEEEE. V dropped 4 bases and J dropped 3; count of bases not matched to a gene: 6. CDR3 length equals 15 residues. CDR3: CASSQGQELYNEQFF. In DNA form, the CDR3 reads TGTGCCAGCAGCCAGGGACAGGAACTCTACAATGAGCAGTTCTTC.

This chain uses TRBV11-3 with TRBJ2-3; perhaps TRBD2 as D (5 bases). The CDR3 loop spans 12 amino acids. Trimming left V 5 bases short and J 6 bases short, with 9 bases between. Germline V gene lookup returns CDR1 SGHNT and CDR2 YENEEA. CDR3 nucleotides: TGTGCCAGCAGCCACTGGGAGGATACGCAGTATTTT. It encodes CASSHWEDTQYF. The variable domain in full, with the rest retrieved from reference TRBV11-3 and TRBJ2-3, is EAGVVQSPRYKIIEKKQPVAFWCNPISGHNTLYWYLQNLGQGPELLIRYENEEAVDDSQLPKDRFSAERLKGVDSTLKIQPAELGDSAVYLCASSHWEDTQYFGPGTRLTVL.

The chain joins TRBV7-9 to TRBJ2-2; no definite D call. The length of the CDR3 is 14 residues. Germline CDR1 and CDR2: SEHNR and FQNEAQ (reference sequence). V lost 1 base to trimming and J lost 1 base, with 4 bases between them. CDR3 nucleotides: TGTGCCAGCAGCTTAGTACAGAACACCGGGGAGCTGTTTTTT. Its protein is CASSLVQNTGELFF.

This clone was counted only a few times. The chain combines TRBV7-8 with TRBJ2-6; no clear D. CDR1 and CDR2 from the germline V gene are SGHVS and FQNEAQ. Trimming pared 1 base from V and 0 bases from J, leaving 19 bases between. This CDR3 comprises 20 residues. The CDR3 loop is CASSLVGLQPLLSGANVLTF. As DNA, the CDR3 is TGTGCCAGCAGCTTAGTGGGGTTGCAACCCCTTCTCTCTGGGGCCAACGTCCTGACTTTC. Supplemented by reference TRBV7-8 and TRBJ2-6, the full variable domain reads GAGVSQSPRYKVAKRGQDVALRCDPISGHVSLFWYQQALGQGPEFLTYFQNEAQLDKSGLPSDRFFAERPEGSVSTLKIQRTQQEDSAVYLCASSLVGLQPLLSGANVLTFGAGSRLTVL.

The chain joins TRBV12-5 to TRBJ2-5; the match to TRBD1 covers 9 bases. The CDR3 totals 16 residues. Germline V gene sequence: CDR1 LGHNT, CDR2 FRNRAP. The trim removed 1 base at V and 0 bases at J, leaving 3 bases unmatched. For the CDR3, the DNA is TGTGCTAGTGGTTTGGCACAGGGGGCCCACCAAGAGACCCAGTACTTC. Amino acid sequence: CASGLAQGAHQETQYF.

The chain carries TRBV6-6 and TRBJ2-3, with D possibly being TRBD2 (6 bases). The CDR3 runs 16 residues. With 2 bases removed from V and 0 bases from J, the gap between germline ends came to 12 bases. Per germline, CDR1 MNHNY and CDR2 SVGAGI (reference sequence). CDR3 amino acids: CASSYLLASSTDTQYF. CDR3 nucleotides: TGTGCCAGCAGTTACCTACTAGCCTCTAGCACAGATACGCAGTATTTT.

The V call is TRBV7-8, the J call TRBJ2-7; D tentatively reads TRBD1 or TRBD2 (5 bases each). Deletions cut 0 bases from V and 0 bases from J, with 15 bases between. The CDR3 has 17 amino acids. Germline assignment: CDR1 SGHVS and CDR2 FQNEAQ. CDR3 residues: CASSLARDLSISYEQYF. CDR3 nucleotides: TGTGCCAGCAGCTTAGCGAGGGACCTGTCGATCTCCTACGAGCAGTACTTC.

The chain uses TRBV5-6 and TRBJ2-7; D unresolved. Trimming took off 0 bases at V and 4 bases at J, with 14 bases between the two ends. Germline values: CDR1 SGHDT, CDR2 YYEEEE. The CDR3 loop spans 15 amino acids. This chain's CDR3 is CASSLGGAGLYEQYF. CDR3 DNA: TGTGCCAGCAGCTTGGGCGGCGCAGGTCTTTACGAGCAGTACTTC.

This chain connects TRBV7-2 to TRBJ2-7, with D possibly being TRBD1 (5 bases). The germline V gene has CDR1 SGHTA and CDR2 FQGNSA. The length of the CDR3 is 13 residues. Trimming shortened V by 5 bases and J by 4 bases, and 12 bases separated the two germline ends. CDR3 residues: CASSQGGNYEQYF. CDR3 DNA: TGTGCCAGCAGCCAGGGCGGTAATTACGAGCAGTACTTC.

The chain employs TRBV28 and TRBJ2-1, with 9 bases matching TRBD2. The length of the CDR3 is 16 residues. Germline values: CDR1 MDHEN, CDR2 SYDVKM. V was clipped by 5 bases and J by 3 bases; unmatched bases: 8. CDR3 amino acids: CASSLDSGRGYNEQFF. CDR3 nucleotide sequence: TGTGCCAGCAGTCTAGATAGCGGGAGAGGCTACAATGAGCAGTTCTTC.

The chain employs TRBV5-1 and TRBJ2-7; D gene ambiguous. CDR1 and CDR2 (germline): SGHRS, YFSETQ. The V gene lost 3 bases and the J gene lost 6 bases, with 13 bases spanning the gap. This CDR3 spans 13 amino acids. DNA of the CDR3: TGCGCCAGCAGCTCACTAACTATATCCGAGCAGTACTTC. Translated, it gives CASSSLTISEQYF.